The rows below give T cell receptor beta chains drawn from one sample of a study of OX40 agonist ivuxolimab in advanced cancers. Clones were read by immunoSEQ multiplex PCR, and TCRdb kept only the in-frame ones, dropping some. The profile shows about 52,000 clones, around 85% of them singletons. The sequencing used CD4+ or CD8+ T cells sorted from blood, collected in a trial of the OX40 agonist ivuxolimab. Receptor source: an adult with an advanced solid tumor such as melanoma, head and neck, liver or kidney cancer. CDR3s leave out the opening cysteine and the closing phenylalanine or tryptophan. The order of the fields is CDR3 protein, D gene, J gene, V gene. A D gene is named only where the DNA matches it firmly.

CDR3: ASSSIGGKSPLH
D: -
J: TRBJ1-6
V: TRBV27

CDR3: ASSHEASTGELF
D: -
J: TRBJ2-2
V: TRBV4-1

CDR3: ASSQQGFQETQY
D: -
J: TRBJ2-5
V: TRBV4-1

CDR3: ASSFLQGSVDEQY
D: -
J: TRBJ2-7
V: TRBV11-2

CDR3: SVEVQRQGSHEQY
D: TRBD1
J: TRBJ2-7
V: TRBV29-1

CDR3: ASSLKRDRGYGYT
D: TRBD1
J: TRBJ1-2
V: TRBV19

CDR3: ASNPVRSAYNEQF
D: -
J: TRBJ2-1
V: TRBV27

CDR3: ASSPLGRGTYNEQF
D: TRBD2
J: TRBJ2-1
V: TRBV18

CDR3: ASNPASGGASTDTQY
D: TRBD2
J: TRBJ2-3
V: TRBV2

CDR3: ASMDGAATEAF
D: -
J: TRBJ1-1
V: TRBV27

CDR3: ASSQDRVRETQY
D: -
J: TRBJ2-5
V: TRBV4-1

CDR3: ASSLQGGSSYEQY
D: -
J: TRBJ2-7
V: TRBV7-3

CDR3: ASSKGTGAYEQY
D: TRBD1
J: TRBJ2-7
V: TRBV19

CDR3: ASSQNVANYGYT
D: -
J: TRBJ1-2
V: TRBV4-2

CDR3: ASSLEGGLNQQY
D: -
J: TRBJ2-7
V: TRBV5-1

CDR3: ASSYSGSEAF
D: -
J: TRBJ1-1
V: TRBV6-5

CDR3: ASSLVSTDTQY
D: -
J: TRBJ2-3
V: TRBV7-2